These T cell receptor beta chains were read from a single sample in a study of blood T cell repertoires in COVID-19. TCRdb's copy holds only in-frame clones and misses some; the assay was immunoSEQ multiplex PCR. The sample has about 140,000 clones, approximately 84% seen once. Sequenced: peripheral blood. The source is a woman aged 80 or over in a cohort sampled during active or convalescent COVID-19. Both conserved end residues are trimmed from each CDR3.

J | V | CDR3
TRBJ1-1 | TRBV30 | AWSSKRHLDTEAF
TRBJ1-1 | TRBV28 | ASSPGGTGNTEAF
TRBJ1-1 | TRBV5-1 | ASSSRVGGEAF
TRBJ2-6 | TRBV18 | ASSLGTGSFSGANVLT
TRBJ2-3 | TRBV19 | ASSIRTSGGGTDTQY
TRBJ1-1 | TRBV18 | ASSRTGGATEAF
TRBJ2-1 | TRBV3-1/TRBV3-2 | ASSPFTGSLYNEQF
TRBJ2-3 | TRBV6-5 | ASSTGTLATDTQY
TRBJ1-2 | TRBV5-1 | ASSLVTGGNYGYT
TRBJ1-1 | TRBV11-2 | ASSFNRGSSEAF